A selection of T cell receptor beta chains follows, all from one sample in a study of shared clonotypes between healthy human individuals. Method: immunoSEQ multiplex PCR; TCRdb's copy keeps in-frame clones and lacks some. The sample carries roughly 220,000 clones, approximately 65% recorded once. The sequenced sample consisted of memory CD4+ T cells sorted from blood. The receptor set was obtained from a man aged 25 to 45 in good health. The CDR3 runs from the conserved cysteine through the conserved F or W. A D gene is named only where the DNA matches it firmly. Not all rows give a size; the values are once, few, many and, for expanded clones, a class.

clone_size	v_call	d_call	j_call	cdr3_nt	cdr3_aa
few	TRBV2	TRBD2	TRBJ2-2	TGTGCCAGCAGCCCGGGACTAGCGGGAGCGGGGACCGGGGAGCTGTTTTTT	CASSPGLAGAGTGELFF
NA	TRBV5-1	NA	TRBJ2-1	TGCGCCAGCGGCCAACAGGGTCTCGCCAATGAGCAGTTCTTC	CASGQQGLANEQFF
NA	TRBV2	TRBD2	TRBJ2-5	TGTGCCAGCAGTAGCGGGACTAGCGGGAGTGTGGAGACCCAGTACTTC	CASSSGTSGSVETQYF
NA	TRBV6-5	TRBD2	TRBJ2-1	TGTGCCAGCAGAAAAGCGGGAGGGCCGTCGAATGAGCAGTTCTTC	CASRKAGGPSNEQFF
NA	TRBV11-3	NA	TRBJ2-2	TGTGCCAGCAGCTTAGAGATCGCGGGGAGCCAAACCGGGGAGCTGTTTTTT	CASSLEIAGSQTGELFF
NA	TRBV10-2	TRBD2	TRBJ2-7	TGCGCCAGCAGCCGAGGGACTAGCGGATACGAGCAGTACTTC	CASSRGTSGYEQYF
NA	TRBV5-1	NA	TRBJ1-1	TGCGCCAGCAGCCCAACAGGGCAGGTCACTGAAGCTTTCTTT	CASSPTGQVTEAFF
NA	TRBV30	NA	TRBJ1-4	TGTGCCTGGAGCGGGTCCTCTAATGAAAAACTGTTTTTT	CAWSGSSNEKLFF
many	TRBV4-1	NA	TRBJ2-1	TGCGCCAGCAGCGGAGGTGATTTAGGATTTGCGTACAATGAGCAGTTCTTC	CASSGGDLGFAYNEQFF
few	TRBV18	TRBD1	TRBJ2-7	TGTGCCAGCTCACCACGCGACAGGGACGAGCAGTACTTC	CASSPRDRDEQYF